This T cell receptor (beta chain) was documented in a study of blood T cell repertoires in COVID-19 (TCRdb year 2020). Turning to the overall study: Samples from collaborators originated in the United States, Italy and Spain and spanned both the acute and convalescent phases of COVID-19. The prospective study material was composed of cDNA or gDNA derived from T cells, B-cell-depleted T cells, or PBMCs. Deeply sampled blood TCRbeta repertoires from subjects exposed to, actively infected with, or recovered from COVID-19 were included in the dataset. The repertoires were released in a freely available public database meant as a resource for research on the immune response to SARS-CoV-2. Samples were obtained from the ongoing ImmuneRACE study (first 160 participants) and from 950 to 1,500 subjects provided by 6 global collaborators. A de-identified subject ID, COVID-19 status, age in years and sex were almost always included in the sample metadata. Where available, HLA class I and class II types were taken from metadata supplied by the sample provider and were not determined by assay-based typing.

Participants in the prospective study were enrolled through a virtual design, were aged roughly 18 to 100 years, and lived in roughly 24 United States geographic areas. Cohort assignment in the prospective study relied on participant-reported clinical history from a screening survey and a study questionnaire. For ImmuneRACE Cohort 3, a participant was defined as recovered based on two consecutive negative NP/OP PCR tests, clearance by a healthcare professional, or resolution of symptoms. In the prospective study, whole blood, serum and a nasopharyngeal or oropharyngeal swab were collected from each participant by mobile phlebotomists. Participants in the prospective study had the option to provide additional blood draws and questionnaires over a 2-month period. Blood samples from the prospective study were shipped frozen or at room temperature prior to DNA extraction. TCRbeta CDR3 regions were amplified from genomic DNA by means of the immunoSEQ Assay, a bias-controlled multiplex PCR. The study's processing was this. Within the assay, amplification of reference gene primers was used to estimate how many nucleated cells each sample contained. To quantify the absolute abundance of each unique TCRbeta CDR3 rearrangement, sequence reads were collapsed and filtered. For each sample, productive Simpson clonality was calculated as the square root of Simpson's diversity index over productive rearrangements. TCRdb re-hosts the immuneACCESS table, in-frame sequences only. Its copies lack some clones; in the studies checked, an unresolved V gene accounts for under half of them, and the cause for the rest is not known. The V and J calls and clone size were taken over from that table, and D and trimming were inferred from the DNA. The sample data list 110,000 to 150,000 clones, and roughly 88% of these were observed just once. The ten biggest clones cover around 4.5% of the sample.

Study-level results and caveats: The amount of clinical and demographic metadata varied by source and participant and was provided uncurated.

A word on this clone: Its antigen is still unknown. Base qualities are not at hand, and no much larger clone is one base apart.

A distance of 21 bases separates the germline ends of V and J, which lose 5 bases and 8 bases respectively. The germline V gene yields SGHTA for CDR1 and FQGNSA for CDR2. The CDR3 spans 15 residues, from the cysteine through the phenylalanine. The read is trimmed to its CDR3 DNA, 45 bases read in frame from base 1. What was sequenced was PBMCs or T cells enriched from blood (not recorded which). The clonotype originates from a man aged 50-60 years who had recovered from COVID-19. The rearranged segments are TRBV7-2 and TRBJ1-2; the D region possibly corresponds to TRBD1 (6 bases align). CDR3 reads: CASSIRWQMTGGYTF. The nucleotide sequence reads as follows: TGTGCCAGCAGCATACGATGGCAGATGACAGGAGGCTACACCTTC.